What follows are 12 T cell receptor beta chains derived from one specimen sequenced in a study of CXCR3-negative and CXCR3-positive naive CD8 T cells. Points from the study as a whole: A higher hydrophobicity marked the TRB CDR3s of CXCR3-positive naive cells versus CXCR3-negative naive cells.

The libraries of TRB cDNA were constructed through 5' RACE using UMI labels. Using the 5' RACE reads, TCRdb records one entry per CDR3 protein without DNA. Here the sample table reports about 130,000 distinct CDR3 sequences. The antigens these receptors bind are not known. Material for sequencing was naive CXCR3+ CD8+ T cells from blood. Subset defined: CD45RO-CCR7+CD27+CD95- naive CD8+ T cells expressing CXCR3 (TNR3+). All receptors derive from a human donor in good health. Some clones in this sample may be carry-over from other donors' samples.

CDR3: CASRTGGFYNEQFF. The V call is TRBV12-3 or TRBV12-4, the J call TRBJ2-1; TCRdb picks TRBD1, but there is no DNA to check that call. This CDR3 region has 14 residues.

This sequence joins TRBV12-3 or TRBV12-4 and TRBJ2-1; no DNA is available, so the TRBD2 call from TCRdb remains unchecked. This CDR3 spans 16 amino acids. The CDR3 sequence is CASSSPGLAVYNEQFF.

The J gene is TRBJ2-1, the V gene TRBV20-1. The CDR3 sequence is 13 residues long. CDR1 is DFQATT, CDR2 SNEGSKA, per germline (reference sequence). The CDR3 spells CSARMPTYNEQFF.

The J gene is TRBJ1-2, the V gene TRBV20-1. The CDR3 loop spans 11 amino acids. Germline CDR1 reads DFQATT; CDR2 reads SNEGSKA (reference sequence). CDR3 sequence reads: CSAREGRGYTF.

J is TRBJ1-5 and V is TRBV7-9; TCRdb indicates TRBD1, and absent DNA this call remains unverified. This CDR3 is built from 17 residues. Germline V CDR1 and CDR2: SEHNR, FQNEAQ (reference sequence). The CDR3 sequence is CASSQTQAPGSNQPQHF.

The chain employs TRBV4-3 and TRBJ1-2; as DNA is missing, the TRBD1 call by TCRdb cannot be tested. CDR1 and CDR2 from the germline V gene are LGHNA and YSLEER. CDR3 size: 13 residues. The CDR3: CASSQDGGYGYTF.

J is TRBJ2-7 and V is TRBV7-7. CDR1 and CDR2 (germline): SSHAT, FNYEAQ (reference sequence). The CDR3 length is 13 residues. The CDR3 spells CASSLDSSHEQYF. The whole variable domain, filled in from reference TRBV7-7 and TRBJ2-7, reads GAGVSQSPRYKVTKRGQDVTLRCDPISSHATLYWYQQALGQGPEFLTYFNYEAQPDKSGLPSDRFSAERPEGSISTLTIQRTEQRDSAMYRCASSLDSSHEQYFGPGTRLTVT.

The chain employs TRBV2 and TRBJ2-1; the TCRdb D gene call, TRBD2, has no DNA to confirm it. CDR3 length: 17 amino acids. Looked up from germline, CDR1 is SNHLY and CDR2 is FYNNEI. The CDR3 loop is CASGVTRGGPSYNEQFF. The whole variable domain, filled in from reference TRBV2 and TRBJ2-1, reads EPEVTQTPSHQVTQMGQEVILRCVPISNHLYFYWYRQILGQKVEFLVSFYNNEISEKSEIFDDQFSVERPDGSNFTLKIRSTKLEDSAMYFCASGVTRGGPSYNEQFFGPGTRLTVL.

The chain couples TRBV4-2 to TRBJ1-1. The CDR3 totals 14 residues. Germline V gives CDR1 LGHNA, CDR2 YNFKEQ. Here the CDR3 reads CASSPVSENTEAFF.

The genes are TRBV5-1 and TRBJ2-7. Germline CDR1 reads SGHRS; CDR2 reads YFSETQ. CDR3 size: 13 residues. CDR3 sequence reads: CASSLEESYEQYF.

The V call is TRBV29-1, the J call TRBJ2-2. The CDR3 has 15 amino acids. Germline CDR1 reads SQVTM; CDR2 reads ANQGSEA. The CDR3 protein is CSVVGDGENTGELFF.

This sequence joins TRBV12-3 or TRBV12-4 and TRBJ1-1; TCRdb picks TRBD1, but there is no DNA to check that call. This CDR3 has 16 amino acids. This CDR3 reads CASSLDGTGLSTEAFF.